This is a list of T cell receptor beta chains from one sample in a study of CD8+ T cells in alopecia areata. TCRdb keeps only in-frame clones here, not all; method: immunoSEQ multiplex PCR. The table lists a few hundred thousand clones, under 70% of them singletons. Material: CD4+ T cells sorted from blood, obtained at week 0. All receptors derive from a human donor with alopecia areata. Each CDR3 is given with its conserved first and last residue. A D gene is named only where the DNA matches it firmly. Only some rows state a clone size, as once, few, many or a class for expanded clones.

d_gene,v_gene,len,j_gene,abundance,CDR3nt,CDR3aa
NA,TRBV30,15,TRBJ2-4,NA,TGTGCCTGGAGCGATAGACTAATAGCCAAAAACATTCAGTACTTC,CAWSDRLIAKNIQYF
NA,TRBV10-3,12,TRBJ1-4,NA,TGTGCCATCAGCCCGGACAATGAAAAACTGTTTTTT,CAISPDNEKLFF
NA,TRBV29-1,11,TRBJ2-5,NA,TGCAGCGCCGTGGTAGGAGAGACCCAGTACTTC,CSAVVGETQYF
TRBD2,TRBV7-2,17,TRBJ2-7,NA,TGTGCCAGCAGCCTTAGTCTATGGCGGGGGGCAACCTACGAGCAGTACTTC,CASSLSLWRGATYEQYF
NA,TRBV4-2,15,TRBJ2-3,NA,TGTGCCAGCAGCCAAGGCTCTTCTACCACAGATACGCAGTATTTT,CASSQGSSTTDTQYF
NA,TRBV4-1,12,TRBJ1-2,NA,TGCGCCAGCAGCCAGGACGGATATGGCTACACCTTC,CASSQDGYGYTF
NA,TRBV5-1,15,TRBJ1-1,NA,TGCGCCAGCAGCTTGATGGGACCCGGGAGCACTGAAGCTTTCTTT,CASSLMGPGSTEAFF
NA,TRBV30,11,TRBJ1-1,NA,TGTGCCTATCTACCTTGGGACGAAGCTTTCTTT,CAYLPWDEAFF
NA,TRBV2,11,TRBJ2-7,NA,TGTGCCAGCAGTGTCAACTACGAGCAGTACTTC,CASSVNYEQYF
TRBD2,TRBV29-1,16,TRBJ2-1,few,TGCAGCGTTGTGGGGCCTGGAGCGGGGCTGGGCAATGAGCAGTTCTTC,CSVVGPGAGLGNEQFF
NA,TRBV9,14,TRBJ1-5,NA,TGTGCCAGCAGCGCCGGGCAAAGAAATCAGCCCCAGCATTTT,CASSAGQRNQPQHF
NA,TRBV15,13,TRBJ1-1,NA,TGTGCCACCAGCAGAGGAGATGACATAATACCTTTCTTT,CATSRGDDIIPFF
NA,TRBV7-7,14,TRBJ2-3,NA,TGTGCTAGCAGCTTAAATGATGGCACACCTACGCAGTATTTT,CASSLNDGTPTQYF
NA,TRBV4-1,12,TRBJ2-2,NA,TGCGCCAGCAGCCAAGGGCCCGGGGAGCTGTTTTTT,CASSQGPGELFF
NA,TRBV5-1,15,TRBJ1-5,NA,TGCGCCAGCAGCTTCGGAACCCGCGATAATCAGCCCCAGCATTTT,CASSFGTRDNQPQHF
TRBD1,TRBV7-3,16,TRBJ2-5,NA,TGTGCCAGCAGCTTAATGGGACAGGGGGCATCAGAGACCCAGTACTTC,CASSLMGQGASETQYF
NA,TRBV19,13,TRBJ2-1,NA,TGTGCCAGTAGTATTCGCGGTGTAGTTGAGCAGTTCTTC,CASSIRGVVEQFF
TRBD1,TRBV5-4,15,TRBJ2-3,NA,TGTGCCAGCAGGCCAGGGGGCTCTAGCACAGATACGCAGTATTTT,CASRPGGSSTDTQYF
NA,TRBV2,13,TRBJ2-7,NA,TGTGCCAGCATGAGTCTAGCGATCTACGAGCAGTACTTC,CASMSLAIYEQYF
TRBD1,TRBV5-1,14,TRBJ2-7,few,TGCGCCAGCAGCTTGGGGACAGGGGCCTACGAGCAGTACTTC,CASSLGTGAYEQYF
TRBD1,TRBV2,13,TRBJ2-3,NA,TGTGCCAGCAACGGACAGGGGATGGATACGCAGTATTTT,CASNGQGMDTQYF
NA,TRBV14,15,TRBJ2-5,NA,TGTGCCAGCAGCAGCCGGACAGCCGACCAAGAGACCCAGTACTTC,CASSSRTADQETQYF
TRBD1,TRBV7-9,14,TRBJ2-7,NA,TGTGCCAGCAGCCCTGGGACAGGGGGCAGGGAGCAGTACTTC,CASSPGTGGREQYF